Below, 14 T cell receptor beta chains from the same sample are listed, as sequenced in a study of T cells after yellow fever vaccination. TCRdb fed the 5' RACE reads into MiXCR, producing one record per CDR3 protein. The sample records 65,000 to 90,000 distinct CDR3 sequences, 13% being singletons. The sample consisted of CD8+ T cells not binding an NS4B(214-222) dextramer, sorted from PBMCs, taken less than 25 days after the first yellow fever vaccination. The receptor set was obtained from a young man who received the YFV17D yellow fever vaccine.

This clonotype has a handful of counts. The chain links TRBV11-2 to TRBJ2-5; 8 bases fit TRBD2. CDR1 SGHAT and CDR2 FQNNGV come from the germline V gene. This CDR3 region has 15 residues. The J segment lost 4 bases and the V segment lost 3 bases, leaving 7 bases of the junction unmatched. The CDR3 DNA reads as TGTGCCAGCAGCTTGTTCGGGGGGGATTCAGAGACCCAGTACTTC. Translated: CASSLFGGDSETQYF.

This clonotype was seen more than once but under ten times. The J gene is TRBJ2-1, the V gene TRBV7-9; 11 nucleotides match TRBD1. The CDR3 consists of 16 residues. Germline loops: CDR1 SEHNR, CDR2 FQNEAQ (reference sequence). Trimming took 1 base from V and 5 from J; bases not matched to a gene: 4. The CDR3 protein is CASSLVWTGGHNEQFF. CDR3 in DNA: TGTGCCAGCAGCTTAGTGTGGACAGGGGGCCACAATGAGCAGTTCTTC.

The rearrangement joins TRBV12-3 or TRBV12-4 to TRBJ2-1; TRBD1 matches at 9 bases. V gave up 6 bases and J gave up 5 bases; unmatched junction bases: 5. The CDR3 length is 14 residues. CDR3 loop: CASRMGQGNNEQFF. The CDR3 coding sequence is TGTGCCAGCAGGATGGGACAGGGAAACAATGAGCAGTTCTTC.

This clonotype was seen a handful of times. This chain joins TRBV9 and TRBJ1-2; a possible D gene is TRBD1 (6 bases). This CDR3 region has 13 residues. Per germline, CDR1 SGDLS and CDR2 YYNGEE. Between the trimmed V and J ends, which lost 4 bases and 4 bases, there was a span of 11 bases. The CDR3, as DNA: TGTGCCAGCAGCCAGGACAGCGCCTATGGCTACACCTTC. Protein product: CASSQDSAYGYTF.

This clonotype was picked up a small number of times. The chain has TRBV7-9 and TRBJ1-6, with no clear D. From germline, CDR1 is SEHNR and CDR2 FQNEAQ (reference sequence). V lost 5 bases and J lost 13, with 18 bases in between. The CDR3 is 14 amino acids. In nucleotides, the CDR3 is TGTGCCAGCAGCCCCGGTAGGGAGAGGGATCCCCTCCACTTT. It translates to CASSPGRERDPLHF.

The CDR3 DNA reads as TGTGCCAGCAGCCCCTGGACAGGGCGCCCCTATGGCTACACCTTC. Translating it yields CASSPWTGRPYGYTF. The genes are TRBV7-2 and TRBJ1-2; TRBD1 aligns across 8 bases. The ends lost 5 bases at V and 4 bases at J; junction bases unmatched: 9. From germline, CDR1 is SGHTA and CDR2 FQGNSA. CDR3 length: 15 amino acids.

A few counts support this clonotype. The V call is TRBV20-1, the J call TRBJ2-4; D is tentatively TRBD1 or TRBD2 (6 bases each). This CDR3 region has 12 residues. V was shortened by 7 bases and J by 5 bases, with 12 bases between the two germline ends. Germline V gene data show CDR1 as DFQATT and CDR2 as SNEGSKA (reference sequence). CDR3 region: CSGRRGENIQYF. In nucleotides, the CDR3 is TGCAGTGGGCGGAGGGGGGAAAACATTCAGTACTTC.

This clonotype was recorded a few times. The chain employs TRBV4-1 and TRBJ2-7, with 7 bases fitting TRBD1. Germline V gene data show CDR1 as MGHRA and CDR2 as YSYEKL. The CDR3 sequence is 15 residues long. V lost 1 base and J lost 0; bases outside the gene matches: 3. The DNA for the CDR3 is TGCGCCAGCAGCCAAGGGGACAGCTTCTCCTACGAGCAGTACGTC. Translation: CASSQGDSFSYEQYV.

This clonotype was seen a handful of times. This chain uses TRBV27 with TRBJ2-7; TRBD1 matches at 8 bases. The germline V gene encodes CDR1 MNHEY and CDR2 SMNVEV (reference sequence). Germline trimming cut 5 bases from V and 3 bases from J; bases unmatched to any gene: 3. This CDR3 is built from 13 residues. The CDR3, as DNA: TGTGCCAGCAGTCATGGGACAGGCTACGAGCAGTACTTC. Translating gives CASSHGTGYEQYF.

The table lists this clonotype with a few counts. J is TRBJ2-1 and V is TRBV6-1, with D unresolved. The V gene lost 6 bases and the J gene lost 8 bases, with 14 bases spanning the gap. The CDR3 length is 13 residues. CDR1 is MNHNS and CDR2 is SASEGT in the germline V gene. The CDR3 sequence: CASSPEGFDEQFF. In DNA form, the CDR3 reads TGTGCCAGCAGCCCCGAAGGGTTTGATGAGCAGTTCTTC.

The chain couples TRBV27 to TRBJ1-5, with no clear D. Germline-derived CDR1 and CDR2 are MNHEY and SMNVEV (reference sequence). Between the trimmed V and J ends, which lost 0 bases and 1 base, there was a span of 13 bases. CDR3 length: 17 residues. As DNA, the CDR3 is TGTGCCAGCAGTTTATCCGGAGAGGGAAGCAGCAATCAGCCCCAGCATTTT. Protein sequence: CASSLSGEGSSNQPQHF.

J is TRBJ2-1 and V is TRBV12-2; whether TRBD2, the table's D call, matches the DNA was not checked. TRBV12-2 is a pseudogene locus. The CDR3 has 16 residues. The CDR3 sequence: CASRSRGVGSYNEQFF. The CDR3 nucleotides read TGTGCAAGTCGCTCTCGCGGGGTAGGATCCTACAATGAGCAGTTCTTC.

The chain has TRBV29-1 and TRBJ1-2; TRBD1 is a possible D gene (6 bases). The CDR3 runs 13 residues. CDR1 is SQVTM and CDR2 is ANQGSEA in the germline V gene. The germline V and J ends were trimmed by 2 bases and 4 bases, with 11 bases remaining between them. The CDR3: CSVEYGQSYGYTF. Here the CDR3 DNA reads TGCAGCGTTGAATACGGACAGAGCTATGGCTACACCTTC.

This clonotype was detected a few times. The chain employs TRBV12-3 or TRBV12-4 and TRBJ2-6; TRBD1 agrees at 11 bases. Unmatched junction bases numbered 8, after V lost 5 bases and J lost 2 bases. The length of the CDR3 is 18 residues. The CDR3 region has the DNA TGTGCCAGCAGTACACGGACAGGGGGCAAGGCTGGGGCCAACGTCCTGACTTTC. It codes for CASSTRTGGKAGANVLTF.